Listed below are T cell receptor beta chains from one sample, sequenced in a study of tumor-infiltrating lymphocytes in primary liver carcinoma. A single record per CDR3 protein comes from TCRdb applying MiXCR to the multiplex PCR reads. This sample carries 90,000 to 150,000 distinct CDR3 sequences, approximately 71% of them seen once, and the ten largest clones take over 8%. The source material was tumor-adjacent normal liver tissue. The receptors come from a woman aged 55 to 70 with primary liver carcinoma and hepatitis B virus infection. Both conserved end residues are part of each CDR3. A D gene is named only where the DNA matches it firmly. Only some rows state a clone size, as once, few, many or a class for expanded clones.

v_gene	len	abundance	j_gene	d_gene	CDR3nt	CDR3aa
TRBV25-1	13	-	TRBJ1-1	TRBD1	TGTGCCAGCAGTGGGGCAGGGGGCACTGAAGCTTTCTTT	CASSGAGGTEAFF
TRBV4-1	16	few	TRBJ2-5	-	TGCGCCAGCAGCCTGGGTACTGGCAGGAGAGGAGAGACCCAGTACTTC	CASSLGTGRRGETQYF
TRBV28	15	-	TRBJ2-7	-	TGTGCCAACGGCTTTTTGGGGACAACCAATTACGAGCCGTACTTC	CANGFLGTTNYEPYF
TRBV6-1	17	many	TRBJ2-4	TRBD1	TGTGCCAGCATCGACGGACAGGGGGTGAAGGCCAAAAACATTCAGTACTTC	CASIDGQGVKAKNIQYF
TRBV6-1	16	once	TRBJ2-7	TRBD2	TGTGCCAGCAGTCCCCTCCGAGCGGGGGCACTTCACGAGCGGTACTTC	CASSPLRAGALHERYF
TRBV6-5	14	-	TRBJ2-5	-	TGTGCCAGCAACACGGGAGATTACCAAGAGACCCAGTACTTC	CASNTGDYQETQYF
TRBV2	18	-	TRBJ2-2	TRBD1	TGTGCCAGCAGGACGCCATCACCCGGGACAGGGTTCACCGGGGAGCTGTTTTTT	CASRTPSPGTGFTGELFF
TRBV5-1	14	many	TRBJ1-2	-	TGCGCCAGCAGCCAAGGACAGAGTAACTATGGCTACACCTTC	CASSQGQSNYGYTF
TRBV6-2/TRBV6-3	16	-	TRBJ2-7	TRBD2	TGTGCCGGCAGTCGATCGACCGGGAGGGTCTCCTACGAGCAGTACTTC	CAGSRSTGRVSYEQYF
TRBV4-1	15	-	TRBJ1-3	-	TGCGCCAGCAGCCAGTGGGCCAACCCTGGAAACACCATATATTTT	CASSQWANPGNTIYF
TRBV28	13	-	TRBJ1-5	-	TGTGCCAGCAGTGATAGACACAATCAGCCCCAGCATTTT	CASSDRHNQPQHF
TRBV29-1	15	-	TRBJ2-5	-	TGCAGCGTTGAAGATCAGGTGCGGCGGGAAGAGACCCGGTATTTC	CSVEDQVRREETRYF